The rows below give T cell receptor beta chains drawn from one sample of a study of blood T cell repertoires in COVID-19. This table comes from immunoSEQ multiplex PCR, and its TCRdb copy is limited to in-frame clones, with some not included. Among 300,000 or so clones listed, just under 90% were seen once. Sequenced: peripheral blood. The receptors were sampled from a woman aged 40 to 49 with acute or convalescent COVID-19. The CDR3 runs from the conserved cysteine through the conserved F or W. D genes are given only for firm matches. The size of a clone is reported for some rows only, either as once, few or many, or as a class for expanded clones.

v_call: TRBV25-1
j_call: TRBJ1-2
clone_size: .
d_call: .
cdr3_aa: CASSDDGGAFWGYTF
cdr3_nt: TGTGCCAGCAGTGATGATGGGGGCGCTTTTTGGGGCTACACCTTC

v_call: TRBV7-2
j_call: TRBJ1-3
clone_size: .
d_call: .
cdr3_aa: CASSLGRASGNTIYF
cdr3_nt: TGTGCCAGCAGCTTAGGGAGGGCCTCTGGAAACACCATATATTTT

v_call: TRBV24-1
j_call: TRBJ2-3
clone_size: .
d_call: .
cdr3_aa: CATSDWEADTQYF
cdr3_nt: TGTGCCACCAGTGATTGGGAGGCAGATACGCAGTATTTT

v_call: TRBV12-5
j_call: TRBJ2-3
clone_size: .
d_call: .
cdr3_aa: CASGLYTDTQYF
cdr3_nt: TGTGCTAGTGGTTTGTACACAGATACGCAGTATTTT

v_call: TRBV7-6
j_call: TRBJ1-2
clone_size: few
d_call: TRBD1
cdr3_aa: CASSLEVQGGYGYTF
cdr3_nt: TGTGCCAGCAGCTTAGAAGTTCAGGGGGGCTATGGCTACACCTTC

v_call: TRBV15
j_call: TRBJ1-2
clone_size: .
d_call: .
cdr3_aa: CATSRGGNSYGYTF
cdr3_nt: TGTGCCACCAGCAGAGGAGGGAATAGCTATGGCTACACCTTC

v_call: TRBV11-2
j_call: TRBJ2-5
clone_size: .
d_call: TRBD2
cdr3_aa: CASSLSSGGAETQYF
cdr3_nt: TGTGCCAGCAGCCTGTCTAGCGGGGGGGCTGAGACCCAGTACTTC

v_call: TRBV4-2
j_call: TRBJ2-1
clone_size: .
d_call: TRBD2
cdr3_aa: CASSQTSGGAYNEQFF
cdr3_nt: TGTGCCAGCAGCCAAACTAGCGGGGGGGCCTACAATGAGCAGTTCTTC

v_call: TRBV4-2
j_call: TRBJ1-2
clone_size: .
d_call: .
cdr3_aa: CASSQGVRRQQSNYGYTF
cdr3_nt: TGTGCCAGCAGCCAAGGGGTCAGGCGACAACAAAGTAACTATGGCTACACCTTC

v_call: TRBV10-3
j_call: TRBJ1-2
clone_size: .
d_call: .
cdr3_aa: CAIGLQGSSGYTF
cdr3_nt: TGTGCCATCGGTCTACAGGGTAGTTCTGGCTACACCTTC

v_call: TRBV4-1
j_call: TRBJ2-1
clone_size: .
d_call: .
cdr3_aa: CASSQDIRSEGSNEQFF
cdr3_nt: TGCGCCAGCAGCCAAGATATTAGATCGGAGGGAAGCAATGAGCAGTTCTTC

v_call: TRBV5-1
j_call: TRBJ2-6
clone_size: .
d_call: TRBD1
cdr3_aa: CASSSTLRDRDPAGANVLTF
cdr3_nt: TGCGCCAGCAGCTCGACACTCCGGGACAGGGACCCGGCGGGGGCCAACGTCCTGACTTTC

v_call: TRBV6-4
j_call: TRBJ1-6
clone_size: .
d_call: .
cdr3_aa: CASRRGARHPPGPCNSPLHF
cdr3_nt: TGTGCCAGCAGGAGAGGCGCAAGACACCCCCCAGGGCCTTGTAATTCACCCCTCCACTTT

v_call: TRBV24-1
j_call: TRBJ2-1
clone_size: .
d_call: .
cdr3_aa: CATSVGRSYNEQFF
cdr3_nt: TGTGCCACCAGTGTTGGGCGCTCCTACAATGAGCAGTTCTTC

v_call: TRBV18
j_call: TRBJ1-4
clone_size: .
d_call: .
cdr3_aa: CASSPDRNNEKLFF
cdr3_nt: TGTGCCAGCTCACCCGACAGGAATAATGAAAAACTGTTTTTT

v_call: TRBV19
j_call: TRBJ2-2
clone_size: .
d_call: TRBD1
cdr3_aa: CASRFRTGNTGELFF
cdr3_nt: TGTGCCAGTAGGTTCCGGACAGGGAACACCGGGGAGCTGTTTTTT

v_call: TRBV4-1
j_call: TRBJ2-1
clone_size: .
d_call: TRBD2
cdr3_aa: CASSRTGTTSGSEQFF
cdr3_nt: TGCGCCAGCAGCCGTACTGGGACTACCTCAGGGAGTGAGCAGTTCTTC